The 25 T cell receptor beta chains reported below all come from one sample, sequenced in a study of control samples from healthy donors and cancer patients. Using immunoSEQ multiplex PCR, the repertoire was profiled, and TCRdb retains in-frame clones only, with some absent. The data show around 110,000 clones, 93% seen once. The sample was blood. The receptors shown here come from a man aged 25-45 years in good health.

The V and J genes are TRBV19 and TRBJ1-1; no definite D call. This CDR3 region has 17 residues. V was trimmed by 5 bases and J by 4 bases, leaving 23 bases between them. CDR1 LNHDA and CDR2 SQIVND come from the germline V gene (reference sequence). The CDR3 sequence is CASSPPGIGRLSTEAFF. CDR3 bases: TGTGCCAGTAGTCCCCCCGGTATAGGGAGACTGAGCACTGAAGCTTTCTTT.

This chain joins TRBV27 and TRBJ1-1; D ambiguous. With 2 bases removed from V and 5 bases from J, the gap between germline ends came to 9 bases. Germline CDR1 is MNHEY and CDR2 is SMNVEV (reference sequence). The CDR3 is 13 residues long. The CDR3 region has the DNA TGTGCCAGCAGTTTAGTGCGGGGAACTGAAGCTTTCTTT. This codes for CASSLVRGTEAFF.

V usage is TRBV5-8 and J usage is TRBJ1-5, with no clear D. Trimming removed 2 bases from V and 4 bases from J, with 10 bases in between. Germline CDR1 and CDR2: SGHTS and YDEGEE. This CDR3 is 14 amino acids long. The chain's CDR3 is CASSFERTNQPQHF. The CDR3 DNA sequence: TGTGCCAGCAGCTTTGAACGGACTAATCAGCCCCAGCATTTT.

This chain joins TRBV7-8 and TRBJ1-5; no firm D call. V shed 4 bases and J shed 4 bases, with 11 bases lying between them. CDR3 length: 14 residues. The germline CDR1 and CDR2 sequences are SGHVS and FQNEAQ. CDR3 sequence (DNA): TGTGCCAGCAGCTCTGGACTATCGAATCAGCCCCAGCATTTT. Translation gives CASSSGLSNQPQHF.

The chain carries TRBV9 and TRBJ2-7; TRBD2 might be the D (5 bases). The CDR3 length is 14 residues. The V and J ends lost 0 bases and 7 bases respectively, with 14 bases between them. In germline, CDR1 is SGDLS, CDR2 YYNGEE. The CDR3, as DNA: TGTGCCAGCAGCGTAGTCCCTGAGGGCGGGGAGCAGTACTTC. This gives the protein CASSVVPEGGEQYF.

This chain uses TRBV19 with TRBJ2-3; 8 nucleotides agree with TRBD2. V shed 10 bases, J shed 3 bases, and the junction held 12 bases outside the gene matches. The CDR3 runs to 15 residues. CDR1 and CDR2 (germline): LNHDA, SQIVND (reference sequence). In DNA form, the CDR3 reads TGTGCCACTAGCACAGCGGGGGCGCCAACAGATACGCAGTATTTT. It encodes CATSTAGAPTDTQYF. The complete variable domain, with remaining parts taken from reference TRBV19 and TRBJ2-3, reads DGGITQSPKYLFRKEGQNVTLSCEQNLNHDAMYWYRQDPGQGLRLIYYSQIVNDFQKGDIAEGYSVSREKKESFPLTVTSAQKNPTAFYLCATSTAGAPTDTQYFGPGTRLTVL.

This clone is a singleton in its sample. The gene calls are TRBV30 and TRBJ2-3; TRBD2 might be the D (6 bases). The CDR3 is made up of 15 amino acids. Germline assignment: CDR1 GTSNPN and CDR2 SVGIG (reference sequence). The V end lost 4 bases, the J end lost 5 bases, and 19 bases lay between the germline ends. The DNA for the CDR3 is TGTGCCTGGAAGGATAGGGCCGGGGGAGGAGATACGCAGTATTTT. This translates into CAWKDRAGGGDTQYF.

This clone was counted once. The chain has TRBV6-2 or TRBV6-3 and TRBJ1-1; possible D gene TRBD1, 5 bases. V lost 0 bases to trimming and J lost 3 bases, with 11 bases between them. The CDR3 sequence is 15 residues long. Germline CDR1 reads MNHEY; CDR2 reads SVGEGT. The DNA for the CDR3 is TGTGCCAGCAGTTACTCGAGCAGGGCGGACACTGAAGCTTTCTTT. Encoded protein: CASSYSSRADTEAFF.

The chain links TRBV30 to TRBJ1-5; maybe TRBD1 (5 bases). The V gene lost 1 base and the J gene lost 0 bases, with 13 bases spanning the gap. This CDR3 comprises 16 residues. Per germline, CDR1 GTSNPN and CDR2 SVGIG (reference sequence). The CDR3 sequence: CAWSGVGADSNQPQHF. In DNA, the CDR3 is TGTGCCTGGAGTGGAGTAGGGGCCGATAGCAATCAGCCCCAGCATTTT.

This chain links TRBV10-2 with TRBJ1-1, with a possible D match to TRBD1 (6 bases). V was clipped by 7 bases and J by 4 bases, with 10 bases between them. From germline, CDR1 is WSHSY and CDR2 SAAADI. The CDR3 is 12 residues long. Here the CDR3 DNA reads TGCGCCAGCAAGGTAGGGGGCACTGAAGCTTTCTTT. It specifies CASKVGGTEAFF.

This rearrangement joins TRBV6-5 to TRBJ1-5, with 7 bases fitting TRBD1. CDR1 is MNHEY, CDR2 SVGAGI, per germline. The length of the CDR3 is 14 residues. V lost 4 bases and J lost 7; bases outside the gene matches: 7. The CDR3 DNA follows: TGTGCCAGCAGTTCATGGACAGGTGGGCAGCCCCAGCATTTT. This codes for CASSSWTGGQPQHF.

The gene calls are TRBV25-1 and TRBJ2-3, with 8 bases matching TRBD2. Germline lookup yields CDR1 MGHDK and CDR2 SYGVNS. The V gene end was trimmed by 5 bases and the J gene end by 0 bases; junction bases not matched to a gene: 10. The CDR3 contains 17 residues. The CDR3 here is CASSPPGVAGSTDTQYF. In DNA form, the CDR3 reads TGTGCCAGCAGTCCTCCCGGGGTAGCGGGGAGCACAGATACGCAGTATTTT.

The V call is TRBV15, the J call TRBJ2-5; D is perhaps TRBD2 (6 bases). This CDR3 comprises 13 residues. V gave up 5 bases and J gave up 3 bases, with 10 bases separating them. Looked up from germline, CDR1 is LNHNV and CDR2 is YYDKDF (reference sequence). The CDR3 region has the DNA TGTGCCACCAGCGGGACGGGAGAAGAGACCCAGTACTTC. Residues: CATSGTGEETQYF.

The J gene is TRBJ2-7, the V gene TRBV29-1, with a possible D match to TRBD2 (6 bases). The germline V and J ends were trimmed by 4 bases and 2 bases, with 12 bases remaining between them. CDR3 length: 13 residues. From germline, CDR1 is SQVTM and CDR2 ANQGSEA. CDR3: CSVVSGRTYEQYF. The CDR3 DNA reads as TGCAGCGTTGTGTCTGGGAGGACCTACGAGCAGTACTTC.

CDR3 in amino acids: CASSLGWTEAFF. CDR3 sequence (DNA): TGTGCCAGCAGTTTAGGGTGGACTGAAGCTTTCTTT. The gene calls are TRBV12-3 or TRBV12-4 and TRBJ1-1, with no clear D. The CDR3 has 12 residues. Deletions cut 1 base from V and 5 bases from J, with 5 bases between.

The chain links TRBV7-3 to TRBJ2-1; 7 bases map to TRBD1. Germline CDR1 and CDR2: SGHTA and FQGTGA. This CDR3 is 14 amino acids long. The V segment lost 5 bases and the J segment 9 bases; nucleotides outside the gene matches: 10. CDR3 DNA sequence: TGTGCCAGCAGCAAGAATGACAGGGACGTTGAGCAGTTCTTC. It codes for CASSKNDRDVEQFF.

V usage is TRBV29-1 and J usage is TRBJ1-6, with 8 bases matching TRBD1. This CDR3 has 17 amino acids. Germline CDR1 SQVTM, CDR2 ANQGSEA. The J segment lost 8 bases and the V segment lost 2 bases, leaving 14 bases of the junction unmatched. The CDR3 DNA follows: TGCAGCGTTGAACACTACCTGGGACAGGTGTCAGATTCACCCCTCCACTTT. The encoded protein is CSVEHYLGQVSDSPLHF.

This clone was recorded once. The V call is TRBV7-9, the J call TRBJ1-1; TRBD1 matches 10 bases. The CDR3 length is 15 residues. Germline CDR1 reads SEHNR; CDR2 reads FQNEAQ (reference sequence). The V gene end was trimmed by 0 bases and the J gene end by 7 bases; junction bases not matched to a gene: 5. CDR3 protein: CASSLAAGQGIEAFF. CDR3 nucleotide sequence: TGTGCCAGCAGCTTAGCAGCGGGACAGGGGATTGAAGCTTTCTTT.

J is TRBJ2-3 and V is TRBV3-1 (or the pseudogene TRBV3-2), with D possibly matching TRBD1 (6 bases). The CDR3 has 16 amino acids. With 4 bases removed from V and 4 bases from J, the gap between germline ends came to 18 bases. Germline-derived CDR1 and CDR2 are LGHDT and YNNKEL (reference sequence). Here the CDR3 reads CASSPQGRQTPDTQYF. The CDR3 coding sequence is TGTGCCAGCAGCCCGCAGGGGCGACAGACCCCAGATACGCAGTATTTT.

The gene calls are TRBV5-1 and TRBJ1-2; D ambiguous. Trimming removed 0 bases at V and 0 bases at J, with 6 bases between. The CDR3 is made up of 14 amino acids. CDR1 SGHRS and CDR2 YFSETQ come from the germline V gene. CDR3 protein: CASSLGIANYGYTF. In DNA form, the CDR3 reads TGCGCCAGCAGCTTGGGTATAGCTAACTATGGCTACACCTTC.

The chain links TRBV29-1 to TRBJ1-1; TRBD1 matches 10 bases. This CDR3 is 12 amino acids long. The V and J ends lost 7 bases and 2 bases, in that order; junction bases with no gene match: 1. Germline values: CDR1 SQVTM, CDR2 ANQGSEA. CDR3 sequence (DNA): TGCAGCGGGGACAGGGGAAACACTGAAGCTTTCTTT. Translating it yields CSGDRGNTEAFF.

This chain uses TRBV6-6 with TRBJ1-5; the D gene is possibly TRBD1 (6 bases). V was shortened by 2 bases and J by 6 bases, with 11 bases between the two germline ends. This CDR3 is built from 14 residues. CDR1 is MNHNY, CDR2 SVGAGI, per germline (reference sequence). The chain's CDR3 is CASSYEAGAQPQHF. CDR3 sequence (DNA): TGTGCCAGCAGTTACGAGGCAGGGGCTCAGCCCCAGCATTTT.

This chain connects TRBV7-9 to TRBJ1-5; D possibly corresponds to TRBD1 (5 bases). CDR3 length equals 14 residues. Germline loops: CDR1 SEHNR, CDR2 FQNEAQ (reference sequence). V lost 3 bases and J 3 bases, leaving 9 bases between the germline ends. Here the CDR3 DNA reads TGTGCCAGCAGCTTTGGGGGGAACAATCAGCCCCAGCATTTT. As protein: CASSFGGNNQPQHF.

This sequence joins TRBV5-1 and TRBJ2-1, with D perhaps TRBD1 or TRBD2 (5 bases each). Germline CDR1 is SGHRS and CDR2 is YFSETQ. This CDR3 spans 16 amino acids. Trimming removed 0 bases from V and 6 bases from J, with 16 bases in between. CDR3 nucleotide sequence: TGCGCCAGCAGCTTGGGAGGGGTACTAGTTCGCAATGAGCAGTTCTTC. Its protein product is CASSLGGVLVRNEQFF.

The gene calls are TRBV29-1 and TRBJ2-5; D gene ambiguous. The V and J ends lost 3 bases and 2 bases respectively, with 10 bases between them. Looked up from germline, CDR1 is SQVTM and CDR2 is ANQGSEA. The CDR3 runs 13 residues. The CDR3 DNA is TGCAGCGTTGAGGGGTTACAACAAGAGACCCAGTACTTC. Translation gives CSVEGLQQETQYF.